This TCR beta chain was profiled in a study of early T cells in non-severe SARS-CoV-2 infection. Unique molecular identifiers tagged individual cDNA molecules. MiXCR, run by TCRdb on the 5' RACE reads, gives a single entry per CDR3 protein. The table records about 42,000 distinct CDR3 sequences, around 6.3% of them present only once. Study results and limitations: Lookups in VDJdb leaned toward anti-spike CD8 responses and missed private and CD4 specificities.

The CDR3 is made up of 13 amino acids. Germline V lookup: CDR1 SNHLY, CDR2 FYNNEI. Trimming pared 3 bases from V and 0 bases from J, leaving 4 bases between. Worth noting for this clonotype: Its specificity is not known.

The TCR originated in an adult who was a healthcare worker with PCR-confirmed SARS-CoV-2 infection or an uninfected control (not recorded which). This specimen consisted of whole blood, obtained at baseline. V and J are TRBV2 and TRBJ2-3; D unresolved. In DNA, the CDR3 is TGTGCCAGCAGTGAGCGGAGCACAGATACGCAGTATTTT. Its protein is CASSERSTDTQYF. Complete variable domain (other parts from reference TRBV2 and TRBJ2-3): EPEVTQTPSHQVTQMGQEVILRCVPISNHLYFYWYRQILGQKVEFLVSFYNNEISEKSEIFDDQFSVERPDGSNFTLKIRSTKLEDSAMYFCASSERSTDTQYFGPGTRLTVL.